These 32 T cell receptor beta chains were all obtained from the same sample, sequenced in a study of blood T cell repertoires in COVID-19. The assay was immunoSEQ multiplex PCR, and TCRdb's table has in-frame clones only and misses some. This table holds about 270,000 clones, more than 80% found once. What was sequenced was PBMCs or T cells enriched from blood (not recorded which). The receptor source for this set is a woman in her 30s with acute COVID-19.

The chain is built from TRBV19 and TRBJ2-2, with no clear D. This CDR3 has 12 residues. CDR1 is LNHDA, CDR2 SQIVND, per germline (reference sequence). Trimming left V 5 bases short and J 4 bases short, with 5 bases between. The CDR3 is CASSPVTGELFF. CDR3 DNA sequence: TGTGCCAGTAGTCCGGTCACCGGGGAGCTGTTTTTT.

In DNA, the CDR3 is TGTGCCAGCAGTTCTTTGAGGGTGGGAGGTAGATTAGCCAAAAACATTCAGTACTTC. As protein: CASSSLRVGGRLAKNIQYF. The gene calls are TRBV28 and TRBJ2-4; the D gene is possibly TRBD2 (6 bases). V was shortened by 4 bases and J by 0 bases, with 22 bases between the two germline ends. CDR3 length equals 19 residues. The germline V gene has CDR1 MDHEN and CDR2 SYDVKM.

This clone was detected once. The DNA of the CDR3 is TGTGCCAGCAGCTTGAACTTTGGCACTGAAGCTTTCTTT. It is translated as CASSLNFGTEAFF. The V gene is TRBV5-8, the J gene TRBJ1-1, with D hard to call. This CDR3 spans 13 amino acids. The V gene's germline CDR1 is SGHTS and CDR2 YDEGEE. Trimming removed 1 base from V and 4 bases from J, with 8 bases in between.

This clone was picked up one time. This chain links TRBV6-5 with TRBJ2-1, with unresolved D. Germline V gene sequence: CDR1 MNHEY, CDR2 SVGAGI. Trimming removed 4 bases at V and 0 bases at J, with 10 bases between. CDR3 size: 15 residues. CDR3: CASSSDWSSYNEQFF. CDR3 nucleotide sequence: TGTGCCAGCAGTTCCGACTGGAGCTCCTACAATGAGCAGTTCTTC.

This chain joins TRBV21-1 and TRBJ1-1; TRBD1, the table's D call, lacks a check against the DNA. TRBV21-1 is reported as a pseudogene. This CDR3 has 18 residues. The CDR3 spells CASSKGSQGKFTNTEAFF. The CDR3 DNA follows: TGTGCCAGCAGCAAAGGATCACAGGGAAAATTCACCAACACTGAAGCTTTCTTT.

V and J are TRBV30 and TRBJ2-4, with TRBD1 matching over 9 bases. CDR1 is GTSNPN, CDR2 SVGIG, per germline (reference sequence). This CDR3 comprises 13 residues. Trimming removed 7 bases from V and 6 bases from J; junction bases left unmatched: 7. The CDR3 loop reads CAFGQGPGNIQYF. The CDR3 bases are TGTGCCTTCGGACAGGGGCCGGGAAACATTCAGTACTTC.

CDR3 in amino acids: CATSGTGARGYTF. CDR3 nucleotides: TGTGCCACCAGTGGTACAGGGGCTCGGGGCTACACCTTC. The chain combines TRBV24-1 with TRBJ1-2; TRBD1 matches 7 bases. This CDR3 has 13 amino acids. Looked up from germline, CDR1 is KGHDR and CDR2 is SFDVKD. V lost 5 bases to trimming and J lost 8 bases; unmatched junction nucleotides: 7.

The CDR3 sequence: CASSPPGGASTDTQYF. The CDR3 bases are TGTGCCAGCAGCCCCCCGGGAGGAGCTAGCACAGATACGCAGTATTTT. The chain carries TRBV3-1 (or the pseudogene TRBV3-2) and TRBJ2-3; 7 bases map to TRBD2. This CDR3 is 16 amino acids long. The V segment lost 4 bases and the J segment 0 bases; nucleotides outside the gene matches: 7. Germline assignment: CDR1 LGHDT and CDR2 YNNKEL (reference sequence).

This chain links TRBV19 with TRBJ1-5; no definite D call. Between the trimmed V and J ends, which lost 5 bases and 3 bases, there was a span of 14 bases. The CDR3 runs to 15 residues. CDR1 LNHDA and CDR2 SQIVND come from the germline V gene (reference sequence). The CDR3, as DNA: TGTGCCAGTAGTCAACCCGACACTTACAATCAGCCCCAGCATTTT. This codes for CASSQPDTYNQPQHF.

This chain connects TRBV19 to TRBJ2-4; perhaps TRBD2 as D (5 bases). The CDR3 totals 15 residues. V was clipped by 4 bases and J by 1 base, with 11 bases between them. Germline CDR1 reads LNHDA; CDR2 reads SQIVND (reference sequence). The CDR3 coding sequence is TGTGCCAGTAGTAGCCTCCGGGGTGCCAAAAACATTCAGTACTTC. Translated, it gives CASSSLRGAKNIQYF.

This chain's CDR3 is CASSIGSDSYEQYF. The CDR3 bases are TGTGCCAGCAGCATAGGAAGCGATTCCTACGAGCAGTACTTC. The chain carries TRBV11-3 and TRBJ2-7, with no clear D. Trimming left V 5 bases short and J 1 base short, with 12 bases between. The CDR3 totals 14 residues. CDR1 is SGHNT and CDR2 is YENEEA in the germline V gene.

A few counts support this clone. The chain combines TRBV5-4 with TRBJ1-1; weak D call: TRBD1 (5 bases). The V and J ends lost 3 bases and 6 bases respectively, with 9 bases between them. Germline CDR1 SGHNT, CDR2 YYREEE (reference sequence). This CDR3 spans 12 amino acids. The CDR3 DNA sequence: TGTGCCAGCAGCTCACAGGAGTCTGAAGCTTTCTTT. It translates to CASSSQESEAFF.

The chain combines TRBV7-2 with TRBJ2-7; D gene ambiguous. The CDR3 runs 15 residues. Trimming removed 0 bases at V and 2 bases at J, with 11 bases between. CDR1 and CDR2 (germline): SGHTA, FQGNSA. The chain's CDR3 is CASSLAGAFTYEQYF. The CDR3 DNA follows: TGTGCCAGCAGCTTAGCTGGAGCCTTTACCTACGAGCAGTACTTC.

The chain joins TRBV6-1 to TRBJ2-7, with 11 nucleotides matching TRBD1. Per the germline V gene, CDR1 is MNHNS and CDR2 is SASEGT. There are 18 residues in the CDR3. Trimming removed 4 bases from V and 1 base from J; junction bases left unmatched: 12. The CDR3 DNA sequence: TGTGCCAGCAGTGGGACCGGGACAGGGGGTGAATTTTCCTACGAGCAGTACTTC. Amino acid sequence: CASSGTGTGGEFSYEQYF.

The chain joins TRBV6-5 to TRBJ1-1, with D unresolved. CDR3 length equals 14 residues. Germline V gene lookup returns CDR1 MNHEY and CDR2 SVGAGI. Deletions cut 4 bases from V and 3 bases from J, with 12 bases between. As DNA, the CDR3 is TGTGCCAGCAGTTCTTCCCCGTTATACACTGAAGCTTTCTTT. Protein product: CASSSSPLYTEAFF.

The V and J genes are TRBV28 and TRBJ2-1, with TRBD1 matching 8 bases. The V and J ends lost 5 bases and 9 bases, in that order; junction bases with no gene match: 21. This CDR3 has 18 amino acids. CDR1 MDHEN and CDR2 SYDVKM come from the germline V gene. CDR3 loop: CASSPRTGLGDRSIEQFF. The CDR3 DNA is TGTGCCAGCAGTCCCCGGACAGGGTTGGGGGATAGGAGCATTGAGCAGTTCTTC.

This chain uses TRBV18 with TRBJ2-3; 15 bases line up with TRBD2. The V and J ends lost 5 bases and 4 bases, in that order; junction bases with no gene match: 7. The CDR3 is 17 amino acids. Germline V CDR1 and CDR2: KGHSH, LQKENI. In nucleotides, the CDR3 is TGTGCCAGCTCAAAGGGACTAGCGGGAGGTGGCGCAGATACGCAGTATTTT. Amino acid sequence: CASSKGLAGGGADTQYF.

This chain uses TRBV24-1 with TRBJ2-7, with D possibly being TRBD1 (5 bases). The V gene's germline CDR1 is KGHDR and CDR2 SFDVKD. Trimming took 3 bases from V and 7 from J, leaving 15 bases between them. This CDR3 is 14 amino acids long. Here the CDR3 DNA reads TGTGCCACCAGTGATGCCGACAGAACGAGTGAGCAGTACTTC. Amino acids: CATSDADRTSEQYF.

V and J are TRBV5-1 and TRBJ2-3; TRBD1 aligns across 9 bases. V dropped 2 bases and J dropped 4; count of bases not matched to a gene: 2. CDR3 length: 14 amino acids. The germline V gene encodes CDR1 SGHRS and CDR2 YFSETQ. This CDR3 reads CASSFDRGADTQYF. The CDR3 DNA is TGCGCCAGCAGCTTCGACAGGGGGGCAGATACGCAGTATTTT.

J is TRBJ1-1 and V is TRBV27; no firm D call. The CDR3 contains 13 residues. Trimming removed 3 bases at V and 1 base at J, with 6 bases between. Germline CDR1 reads MNHEY; CDR2 reads SMNVEV (reference sequence). DNA of the CDR3: TGTGCCAGCAGTTTTGAGGGGAACACTGAAGCTTTCTTT. It translates to CASSFEGNTEAFF.

The rearrangement uses TRBV7-9 and TRBJ2-1, with 9 bases matching TRBD2. Germline V gene sequence: CDR1 SEHNR, CDR2 FQNEAQ (reference sequence). The J segment lost 9 bases and the V segment lost 5 bases, leaving 14 bases of the junction unmatched. The CDR3 runs to 16 residues. DNA for the CDR3: TGTGCCAGCAGCAGGATTCCTAGCGGGATTTCCGTTGAGCAGTTCTTC. It yields the protein CASSRIPSGISVEQFF.

V is TRBV3-1 (or the pseudogene TRBV3-2) and J is TRBJ2-1; the match to TRBD2 covers 14 bases. V dropped 0 bases and J dropped 4; count of bases not matched to a gene: 14. CDR1 is LGHDT, CDR2 YNNKEL, per germline (reference sequence). CDR3 length equals 21 residues. In DNA, the CDR3 is TGTGCCAGCAGCCAAGACCGCCACCGACTAGCGGGAGGGCCCTGGTACAATGAGCAGTTCTTC. It codes for CASSQDRHRLAGGPWYNEQFF.

The CDR3 sequence is CASSFSHTNTEAFF. The CDR3 DNA follows: TGTGCCAGCAGCTTCTCTCACACGAACACTGAAGCTTTCTTT. The chain is built from TRBV5-6 and TRBJ1-1; D not resolved. This CDR3 is 14 amino acids long. Germline values: CDR1 SGHDT, CDR2 YYEEEE. The V end was cut by 2 bases, the J end by 1 base, with 9 bases between.

This chain joins TRBV5-5 and TRBJ2-3; no reliable D call. Per germline, CDR1 SGHKS and CDR2 YYEKEE (reference sequence). V lost 3 bases and J lost 2, with 4 bases in between. CDR3 length: 12 residues. CDR3 sequence (DNA): TGTGCCAGCAGCTCCATCACAGATACGCAGTATTTT. It codes for CASSSITDTQYF. Together with reference TRBV5-5 and TRBJ2-3, the CDR3 gives the full variable domain: DAGVTQSPTHLIKTRGQQVTLRCSPISGHKSVSWYQQVLGQGPQFIFQYYEKEERGRGNFPDRFSARQFPNYSSELNVNALLLGDSALYLCASSSITDTQYFGPGTRLTVL.

This clone appeared once. This chain uses TRBV15 with TRBJ2-1, with TRBD2 as a possible D gene (6 bases). Germline CDR1 reads LNHNV; CDR2 reads YYDKDF (reference sequence). Trimming took 1 base from V and 5 from J, leaving 12 bases between them. The CDR3 runs 15 residues. CDR3 in DNA: TGTGCCACCAGCAGAGGGCGGGGCCCGAACAATGAGCAGTTCTTC. It yields the protein CATSRGRGPNNEQFF.

V gene TRBV19 combines with J gene TRBJ2-3, with 10 bases aligning to TRBD1. CDR3 length: 17 amino acids. The junction had 11 bases not matched to a gene; V was cut back by 6 bases and J by 2 bases. Germline V gene lookup returns CDR1 LNHDA and CDR2 SQIVND (reference sequence). The CDR3 DNA sequence: TGTGCCAGTAGCCCTTCCGGGACAGGGGACCCCACAGATACGCAGTATTTT. Residues: CASSPSGTGDPTDTQYF. Full variable domain (remainder filled in from reference TRBV19 and TRBJ2-3): DGGITQSPKYLFRKEGQNVTLSCEQNLNHDAMYWYRQDPGQGLRLIYYSQIVNDFQKGDIAEGYSVSREKKESFPLTVTSAQKNPTAFYLCASSPSGTGDPTDTQYFGPGTRLTVL.

The V call is TRBV9, the J call TRBJ1-5; the match to TRBD1 covers 7 bases. The V gene's germline CDR1 is SGDLS and CDR2 YYNGEE. J was trimmed by 9 bases and V by 3 bases; bases with no gene match: 3. The CDR3 has 12 amino acids. CDR3 in amino acids: CASSDRTGPQHF. The DNA of the CDR3 is TGTGCCAGCAGCGACCGGACAGGGCCCCAGCATTTT.

V gene TRBV27 combines with J gene TRBJ1-4; the match to TRBD1 covers 8 bases. Unmatched junction bases numbered 7, after V lost 5 bases and J lost 8 bases. Germline-derived CDR1 and CDR2 are MNHEY and SMNVEV (reference sequence). This CDR3 spans 14 amino acids. The CDR3 spells CASSPDRESEKLFF. CDR3 bases: TGTGCCAGCAGTCCGGACAGGGAGAGCGAAAAACTGTTTTTT.

This clone is a singleton in its sample. The rearrangement links TRBV3-1 (or the pseudogene TRBV3-2) to TRBJ2-1; 7 positions match TRBD2. The CDR3 totals 15 residues. CDR1 is LGHDT, CDR2 YNNKEL, per germline (reference sequence). The J segment lost 4 bases and the V segment lost 4 bases, leaving 7 bases of the junction unmatched. The CDR3 reads CASSLQAGIYNEQFF. The CDR3 DNA reads TGTGCCAGCAGCCTGCAAGCGGGGATTTACAATGAGCAGTTCTTC.

The V gene is TRBV19, the J gene TRBJ2-7; the match to TRBD1 covers 11 bases. Germline V gene lookup returns CDR1 LNHDA and CDR2 SQIVND (reference sequence). Trimming removed 5 bases from V and 4 bases from J; junction bases left unmatched: 7. The CDR3 spans 15 residues. The DNA of the CDR3 is TGTGCCAGTAGTCTACGGACAGGGGGCCTGTACGAGCAGTACTTC. This gives the protein CASSLRTGGLYEQYF.

This clone was seen a few times. This chain connects TRBV3-1 (or the pseudogene TRBV3-2) to TRBJ2-1; perhaps TRBD1 as D (6 bases). CDR3 length equals 15 residues. The germline V gene encodes CDR1 LGHDT and CDR2 YNNKEL (reference sequence). Trimming took 0 bases from V and 9 from J, leaving 15 bases between them. CDR3 in amino acids: CASSQEGLGGGEQFF. CDR3 nucleotide sequence: TGTGCCAGCAGCCAAGAAGGCCTTGGGGGCGGTGAGCAGTTCTTC.

This clone is a singleton in its sample. The CDR3 reads CASMGQVSTEAFF. In DNA, the CDR3 is TGTGCCAGTATGGGACAAGTGAGCACTGAAGCTTTCTTT. V is TRBV19 and J is TRBJ1-1, with D possibly being TRBD1 (6 bases). V lost 7 bases and J lost 4, with 13 bases in between. The V gene's germline CDR1 is LNHDA and CDR2 SQIVND (reference sequence). The CDR3 covers 13 residues.